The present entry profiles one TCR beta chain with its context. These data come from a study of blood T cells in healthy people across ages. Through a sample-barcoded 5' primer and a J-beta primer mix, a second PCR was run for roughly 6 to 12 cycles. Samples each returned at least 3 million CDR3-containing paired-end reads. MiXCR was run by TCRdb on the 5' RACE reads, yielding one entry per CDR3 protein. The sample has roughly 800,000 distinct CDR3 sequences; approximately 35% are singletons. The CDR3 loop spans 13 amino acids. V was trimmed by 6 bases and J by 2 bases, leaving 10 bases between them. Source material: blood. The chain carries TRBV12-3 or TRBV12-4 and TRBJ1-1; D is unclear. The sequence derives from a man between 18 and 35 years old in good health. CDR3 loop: CASSPGINTEAFF. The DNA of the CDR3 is TGTGCCAGCAGCCCCGGGATTAACACTGAAGCTTTCTTT.